This TCR beta chain was sequenced during a study of shared clonotypes between healthy human individuals. Study outcomes and limitations: The sharing of 4% to 5.5% of naive CD4 clonotypes was seen across a few donors. Sampling covered nothing but blood. Tissue TCR repertoires likely differ from those found in blood. Represented diversity, genetic and exposure-history alike, was limited by few donors.

The assay was immunoSEQ multiplex PCR, and TCRdb's table has in-frame clones only and misses some. The sample has 950,000 to 1,100,000 clones, 70% to 80% seen once. The table lists this clone with a count of one. The target antigen is unknown. The study separated CD4+ cells into CD45RA+ naive and CD45RA-negative memory subsets. Losses at the gene ends were 3 bases for V and 3 bases for J; bases not matched to a gene: 3. This CDR3 is built from 14 residues. CDR1 and CDR2 (germline): SGHAT, FQNNGV. The source of this sequence is a man between 18 and 35 years old in good health. Some clones in this sample may be carry-over from other donors' samples. J is TRBJ2-7 and V is TRBV11-2, with 9 bases that match TRBD2. Sequencing input: memory CD4+ T cells from PBMCs. As for subset: CD45RA-negative fraction. The CDR3 spells CASSFPREGYEQYF. The DNA for the CDR3 is TGTGCCAGCAGCTTCCCGCGGGAGGGCTACGAGCAGTACTTC.